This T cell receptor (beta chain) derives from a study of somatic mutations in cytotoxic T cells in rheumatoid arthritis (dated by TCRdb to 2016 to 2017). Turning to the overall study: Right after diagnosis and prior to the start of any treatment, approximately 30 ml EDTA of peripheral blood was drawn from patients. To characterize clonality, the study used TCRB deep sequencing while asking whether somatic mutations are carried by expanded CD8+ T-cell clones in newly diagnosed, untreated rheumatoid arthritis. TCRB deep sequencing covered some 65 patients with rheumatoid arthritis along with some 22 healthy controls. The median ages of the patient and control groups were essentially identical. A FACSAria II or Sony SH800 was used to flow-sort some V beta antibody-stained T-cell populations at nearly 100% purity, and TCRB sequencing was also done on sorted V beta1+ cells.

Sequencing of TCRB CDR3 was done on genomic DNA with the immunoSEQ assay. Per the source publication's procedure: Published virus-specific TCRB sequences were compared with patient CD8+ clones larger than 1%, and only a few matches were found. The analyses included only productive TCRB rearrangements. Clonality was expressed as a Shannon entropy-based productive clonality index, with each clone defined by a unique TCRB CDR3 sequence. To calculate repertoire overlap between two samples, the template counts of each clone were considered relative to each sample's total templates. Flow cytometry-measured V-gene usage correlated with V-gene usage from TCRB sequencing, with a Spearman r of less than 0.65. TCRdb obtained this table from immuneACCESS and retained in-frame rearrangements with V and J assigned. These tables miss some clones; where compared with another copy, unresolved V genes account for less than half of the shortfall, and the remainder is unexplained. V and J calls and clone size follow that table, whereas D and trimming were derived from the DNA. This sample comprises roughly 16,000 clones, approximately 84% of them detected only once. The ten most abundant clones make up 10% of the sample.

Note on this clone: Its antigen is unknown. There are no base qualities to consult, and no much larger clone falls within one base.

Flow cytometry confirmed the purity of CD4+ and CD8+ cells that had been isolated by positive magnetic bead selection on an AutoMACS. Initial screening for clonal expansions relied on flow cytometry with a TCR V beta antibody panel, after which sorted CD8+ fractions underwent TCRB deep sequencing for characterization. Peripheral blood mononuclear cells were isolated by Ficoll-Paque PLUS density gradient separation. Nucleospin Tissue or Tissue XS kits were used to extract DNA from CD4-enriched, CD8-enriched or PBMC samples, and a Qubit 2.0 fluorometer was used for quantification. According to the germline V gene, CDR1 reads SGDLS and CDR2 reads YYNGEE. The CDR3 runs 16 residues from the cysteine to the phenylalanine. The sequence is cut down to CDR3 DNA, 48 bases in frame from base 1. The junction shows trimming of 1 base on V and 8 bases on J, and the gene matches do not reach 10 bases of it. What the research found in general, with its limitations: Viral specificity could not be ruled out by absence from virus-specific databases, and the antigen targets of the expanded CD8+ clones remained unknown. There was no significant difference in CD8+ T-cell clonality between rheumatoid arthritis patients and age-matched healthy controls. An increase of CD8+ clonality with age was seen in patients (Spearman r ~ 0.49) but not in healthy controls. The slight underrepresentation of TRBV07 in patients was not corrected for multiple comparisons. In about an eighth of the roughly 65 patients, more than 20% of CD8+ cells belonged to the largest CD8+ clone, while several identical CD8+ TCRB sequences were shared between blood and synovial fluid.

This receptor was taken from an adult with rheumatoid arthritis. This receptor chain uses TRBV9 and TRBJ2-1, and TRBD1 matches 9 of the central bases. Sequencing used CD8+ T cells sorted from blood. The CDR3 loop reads CASSVSGTGTSHEQFF. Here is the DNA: TGTGCCAGCAGCGTATCCGGGACAGGGACCAGCCATGAGCAGTTCTTC.